The 27 T cell receptor beta chains below all came from one sample that was sequenced in a study of OX40 agonist ivuxolimab in advanced cancers. Profiled with immunoSEQ multiplex PCR; TCRdb holds only in-frame clones, not every one. This sample carries fewer than 35,000 clones, under 85% of them seen once, and the ten largest clones take under 15%. The sequenced sample was CD4+ or CD8+ T cells sorted from blood, obtained in a trial of the OX40 agonist ivuxolimab. The receptors derive from an adult with an advanced solid tumor such as melanoma, head and neck, liver or kidney cancer.

About this clone itself: Other DNA sequences within the sample encode an identical CDR3. This sequence joins TRBV10-3 and TRBJ2-7, with TRBD1 matching 7 bases. There are 13 residues in the CDR3. In germline, CDR1 is ENHRY, CDR2 SYGVKD. Trimming removed 5 bases from V and 6 bases from J; junction bases left unmatched: 7. CDR3 in amino acids: CAISSGTAREQYV. The CDR3 DNA reads TGTGCCATCAGTTCCGGGACAGCGCGCGAGCAGTACGTC.

The chain combines TRBV7-3 with TRBJ2-2; D gene ambiguous. V lost 5 bases and J 2 bases, leaving 15 bases between the germline ends. The CDR3 runs to 16 residues. The V gene's germline CDR1 is SGHTA and CDR2 FQGTGA. CDR3 sequence reads: CASSTTHTGNTGELFF. In DNA, the CDR3 is TGTGCCAGCAGCACAACACATACTGGAAACACCGGGGAGCTGTTTTTT.

V usage is TRBV25-1 and J usage is TRBJ1-1; D ambiguous. This CDR3 is 11 amino acids long. The germline CDR1 and CDR2 sequences are MGHDK and SYGVNS. Trimming shortened V by 9 bases and J by 0 bases, and 5 bases separated the two germline ends. CDR3 in DNA: TGTGCCAGGCTTATGAACACTGAAGCTTTCTTT. Its translation: CARLMNTEAFF.

The rearrangement links TRBV19 to TRBJ2-2; D perhaps matches TRBD2 (6 bases). The germline gives CDR1 LNHDA, CDR2 SQIVND (reference sequence). The CDR3 covers 15 residues. Between the trimmed V and J ends, which lost 4 bases and 4 bases, there was a span of 13 bases. CDR3 sequence (DNA): TGTGCCAGTAGTAGGCGGGCGCGGGGCACCGGGGAGCTGTTTTTT. This codes for CASSRRARGTGELFF.

This clone was seen a few times. This chain links TRBV18 with TRBJ2-1; possibly TRBD1 for D (5 bases). The length of the CDR3 is 15 residues. Between the trimmed V and J ends, which lost 0 bases and 8 bases, there was a span of 14 bases. Per germline, CDR1 KGHSH and CDR2 LQKENI. CDR3 DNA: TGTGCCAGCTCACCACCGGGTGATAAGGGGCATGAGCAGTTCTTC. Residues: CASSPPGDKGHEQFF.

The J gene is TRBJ1-1, the V gene TRBV7-3; D gene uncertain. The CDR3 sequence is 13 residues long. The germline gives CDR1 SGHTA, CDR2 FQGTGA. Trimming took off 2 bases at V and 5 bases at J, with 9 bases between the two ends. The CDR3: CASSLWKPTEAFF. CDR3 nucleotide sequence: TGTGCCAGCAGCTTATGGAAACCTACTGAAGCTTTCTTT.

V usage is TRBV27 and J usage is TRBJ1-4; D is unclear. This CDR3 is built from 14 residues. Germline V gene data show CDR1 as MNHEY and CDR2 as SMNVEV (reference sequence). Trimming stripped 6 bases from V and 11 bases from J, with 19 bases between. The CDR3 region has the DNA TGTGCCAGCAGCCTAGAAGGTCGAACCTTGAAACTGTTTTTT. Its translation is CASSLEGRTLKLFF. Using reference TRBV27 and TRBJ1-4 for the parts outside the CDR3, the full variable domain is EAQVTQNPRYLITVTGKKLTVTCSQNMNHEYMSWYRQDPGLGLRQIYYSMNVEVTDKGDVPEGYKVSRKEKRNFPLILESPSPNQTSLYFCASSLEGRTLKLFFGSGTQLSVL.

This chain links TRBV7-8 with TRBJ2-1; 8 bases are shared with TRBD1. The CDR3 runs to 15 residues. The J segment lost 7 bases and the V segment lost 5 bases, leaving 10 bases of the junction unmatched. Germline assignment: CDR1 SGHVS and CDR2 FQNEAQ. The CDR3 DNA reads as TGTGCCAGCAGCCACTGGACAGGGTTTGGGAATGAGCAGTTCTTC. It yields the protein CASSHWTGFGNEQFF.

The rearrangement links TRBV29-1 to TRBJ2-3; 14 positions agree with TRBD2. Germline values: CDR1 SQVTM, CDR2 ANQGSEA. This CDR3 has 17 residues. V gave up 3 bases and J gave up 7 bases; unmatched junction bases: 12. The CDR3 sequence is CSVEKLFGLAGGYTQYF. The CDR3 nucleotides are TGCAGCGTTGAGAAACTATTTGGACTAGCGGGGGGTTATACGCAGTATTTT.

This clone has just one count. The chain is built from TRBV7-9 and TRBJ2-2; D is possibly TRBD1 (5 bases). The V gene lost 3 bases and the J gene lost 7 bases, with 12 bases spanning the gap. CDR1 SEHNR and CDR2 FQNEAQ come from the germline V gene (reference sequence). The CDR3 runs 14 residues. CDR3: CASSFVAQGGELFF. In DNA form, the CDR3 reads TGTGCCAGCAGCTTTGTGGCCCAGGGCGGGGAGCTGTTTTTT.

By sample fraction, this clone is medium-sized. The chain employs TRBV5-1 and TRBJ1-1; TRBD1 might be the D (6 bases). Per germline, CDR1 SGHRS and CDR2 YFSETQ. CDR3 size: 13 residues. The V gene lost 0 bases and the J gene lost 3 bases, with 6 bases spanning the gap. The CDR3 region has the DNA TGCGCCAGCAGCTTGGACAGGGACACTGAAGCTTTCTTT. It yields the protein CASSLDRDTEAFF. The complete variable domain, with remaining parts taken from reference TRBV5-1 and TRBJ1-1, reads KAGVTQTPRYLIKTRGQQVTLSCSPISGHRSVSWYQQTPGQGLQFLFEYFSETQRNKGNFPGRFSGRQFSNSRSEMNVSTLELGDSALYLCASSLDRDTEAFFGQGTRLTVV.

This clone was found once. CDR3 residues: CASSSGLGETQYF. The CDR3 DNA sequence: TGTGCCAGCTCGTCGGGACTTGGGGAGACCCAGTACTTC. The chain links TRBV18 to TRBJ2-5; D may be TRBD2 (6 bases). With 6 bases removed from V and 5 bases from J, the gap between germline ends came to 13 bases. This CDR3 is 13 amino acids long. Germline-derived CDR1 and CDR2 are KGHSH and LQKENI. Full variable domain (missing parts from reference TRBV18 and TRBJ2-5): NAGVMQNPRHLVRRRGQEARLRCSPMKGHSHVYWYRQLPEEGLKFMVYLQKENIIDESGMPKERFSAEFPKEGPSILRIQQVVRGDSAAYFCASSSGLGETQYFGPGTRLLVL.

This chain links TRBV5-1 with TRBJ2-1, with 9 bases matching TRBD2. J gave up 9 bases and V 3 bases, and 13 bases lay outside the gene matches. This CDR3 has 16 residues. Germline-derived CDR1 and CDR2 are SGHRS and YFSETQ. The CDR3 DNA is TGCGCCAGCAGCTACTCCGGGACTAGCCCCCTCAGTGAGCAGTTCTTC. It translates to CASSYSGTSPLSEQFF.

V and J are TRBV4-1 and TRBJ1-1, with TRBD1 identical over 7 bases. This CDR3 region has 15 residues. CDR1 MGHRA and CDR2 YSYEKL come from the germline V gene. Trimming took 3 bases from V and 1 from J; bases not matched to a gene: 5. The CDR3 loop reads CASSHQTGQNTEAFF. The CDR3 bases are TGCGCCAGCAGCCATCAGACAGGGCAGAACACTGAAGCTTTCTTT.

This clone was detected once. CDR3 sequence: CASRRTGTSSTDTQYF. Here the CDR3 DNA reads TGCGCCAGCAGACGCACCGGGACTTCTAGCACAGATACGCAGTATTTT. V usage is TRBV5-1 and J usage is TRBJ2-3; TRBD2 is a possible D gene (6 bases). Germline V gene data show CDR1 as SGHRS and CDR2 as YFSETQ. This CDR3 is built from 16 residues. V lost 5 bases, J lost 0 bases, and 16 bases lay in between.

The table lists this clone with a few counts. The rearrangement links TRBV27 to TRBJ2-7; D is perhaps TRBD1 (5 bases). The CDR3 sequence is 13 residues long. V was trimmed by 3 bases and J by 7 bases, leaving 13 bases between them. Germline CDR1 reads MNHEY; CDR2 reads SMNVEV (reference sequence). CDR3 sequence (DNA): TGTGCCAGCAGTTTCCCGGACACCTTGGAGCAGTACTTC. It is translated as CASSFPDTLEQYF.

This chain connects TRBV28 to TRBJ1-6; D ambiguous. The V end lost 3 bases, the J end lost 6 bases, and 12 bases lay between the germline ends. The CDR3 contains 15 residues. Germline V gene data show CDR1 as MDHEN and CDR2 as SYDVKM. CDR3 region: CASSFQPRLNSPLHF. Here the CDR3 DNA reads TGTGCCAGCAGTTTCCAGCCGCGGCTTAATTCACCCCTCCACTTT. Full variable domain (missing parts from reference TRBV28 and TRBJ1-6): DVKVTQSSRYLVKRTGEKVFLECVQDMDHENMFWYRQDPGLGLRLIYFSYDVKMKEKGDIPEGYSVSREKKERFSLILESASTNQTSMYLCASSFQPRLNSPLHFGNGTRLTVT.

The CDR3 region is CASGYRGHGYTF. CDR3 in DNA: TGTGCCAGCGGATACAGGGGGCATGGCTACACCTTC. The chain employs TRBV2 and TRBJ1-2; 9 nucleotides line up with TRBD1. The germline V gene has CDR1 SNHLY and CDR2 FYNNEI. V was pared by 8 bases and J by 6 bases, with 4 bases of the junction left unmatched. CDR3 length: 12 residues.

Concerning this clone: Other DNA sequences of this sample code for an identical CDR3. The chain is built from TRBV30 and TRBJ1-2; D gene ambiguous. Germline V gene lookup returns CDR1 GTSNPN and CDR2 SVGIG (reference sequence). The CDR3 loop spans 13 amino acids. Trimming stripped 0 bases from V and 3 bases from J, with 8 bases between. The CDR3 DNA sequence: TGTGCCTGGAGTGTTGACGGATACTATGGCTACACCTTC. Translating gives CAWSVDGYYGYTF.

The gene calls are TRBV5-6 and TRBJ2-7; 8 nucleotides line up with TRBD2. The ends lost 1 base at V and 3 bases at J; junction bases unmatched: 3. Germline CDR1 SGHDT, CDR2 YYEEEE. This CDR3 is built from 14 residues. The CDR3 nucleotides are TGTGCCAGCAGCTTGAGCGGGGGTGTCTACGAGCAGTACTTC. The encoded protein is CASSLSGGVYEQYF.

This clone was observed a handful of times. The rearrangement joins TRBV28 to TRBJ1-2; TRBD1 might be the D (5 bases). Germline V gene lookup returns CDR1 MDHEN and CDR2 SYDVKM. CDR3 size: 13 residues. V dropped 3 bases and J dropped 4 bases, with 9 bases sitting between them. The CDR3 is CASSLTEAYGYTF. In DNA, the CDR3 is TGTGCCAGCAGTTTGACAGAAGCCTATGGCTACACCTTC.

V gene TRBV19 combines with J gene TRBJ1-2, with 8 bases fitting TRBD1. The ends lost 7 bases at V and 2 bases at J; junction bases unmatched: 6. In germline, CDR1 is LNHDA, CDR2 SQIVND (reference sequence). The CDR3 totals 14 residues. The CDR3 DNA reads as TGTGCCAGTAACCTCGGGACAGGAAACTATGGCTACACCTTC. This gives the protein CASNLGTGNYGYTF.

The rearrangement joins TRBV2 to TRBJ2-5; no clear D. Germline assignment: CDR1 SNHLY and CDR2 FYNNEI. The CDR3 totals 11 residues. With 6 bases removed from V and 3 bases from J, the gap between germline ends came to 5 bases. CDR3 DNA sequence: TGTGCCAGCAGGATGAAAGAGACCCAGTACTTC. Protein sequence: CASRMKETQYF.

The chain has TRBV27 and TRBJ2-1, with D possibly being TRBD1 (5 bases). Germline-derived CDR1 and CDR2 are MNHEY and SMNVEV (reference sequence). The CDR3 runs to 14 residues. Between the trimmed V and J ends, which lost 6 bases and 3 bases, there was a span of 12 bases. This chain's CDR3 is CASRPATDYNEQFF. CDR3 sequence (DNA): TGTGCCAGCAGGCCTGCGACAGACTACAATGAGCAGTTCTTC.

This chain links TRBV6-6 with TRBJ2-3; a possible D gene is TRBD2 (6 bases). There are 15 residues in the CDR3. In germline, CDR1 is MNHNY, CDR2 SVGAGI (reference sequence). The germline V and J ends were trimmed by 2 bases and 5 bases, with 14 bases remaining between them. For the CDR3, the DNA is TGTGCCAGCAGTTACCAGCGGGCCACGGGAGATACGCAGTATTTT. It is translated as CASSYQRATGDTQYF.

This clone was observed once. The chain couples TRBV18 to TRBJ2-7; the D gene is possibly TRBD1 (5 bases). The V gene lost 5 bases and the J gene lost 0 bases, with 11 bases spanning the gap. Germline CDR1 and CDR2: KGHSH and LQKENI. This CDR3 contains 14 residues. The CDR3 protein is CASSEQESSYEQYF. In nucleotides, the CDR3 is TGTGCCAGCTCAGAACAGGAAAGCTCCTACGAGCAGTACTTC.

This clone counts as medium-sized. CDR3 loop: CASSSLGQGPMNTEAFF. The CDR3 coding sequence is TGTGCCAGCAGCTCGCTCGGACAGGGCCCCATGAACACTGAAGCTTTCTTT. V usage is TRBV7-6 and J usage is TRBJ1-1, with 8 bases lining up with TRBD1. The CDR3 is 17 amino acids. The germline V gene has CDR1 SGHVS and CDR2 FNYEAQ. V shed 4 bases and J 0 bases; nucleotides not matched to a gene: 10.